The 18 T cell receptor beta chains reported below all come from one sample, sequenced in a study of vaccination effects on CD4 cells after COVID-19. Assay: immunoSEQ multiplex PCR; the TCRdb copy retains only in-frame clones and omits some. The repertoire holds under 25,000 clones, with about 68% as singletons. For these TCRs, the target antigens are not known. Before sequencing, viral peptide pools were used by the ViraFEST assay to expand antigen-specific CD4+ T cells. The culture ran for nine to eleven days, and then CD4+ T cells were isolated. Nobody among the vaccine recipients had prior SARS-CoV-2 infection (nucleocapsid antibodies were negative). This material consisted of CD4+ T cells from PBMCs cultured with HCoV-NL63 spike peptides, taken before COVID-19 vaccination. These receptors originate from a human donor who received a COVID-19 vaccine.

The rearrangement links TRBV5-4 to TRBJ2-1, with 15 bases lining up with TRBD2. The J segment lost 7 bases and the V segment lost 4 bases, leaving 9 bases of the junction unmatched. The CDR3 is made up of 17 amino acids. The germline CDR1 and CDR2 sequences are SGHNT and YYREEE (reference sequence). CDR3 bases: TGTGCCAGCAGCAGGGGGGGACTAGCGGGAGGCTGGAATGAGCAGTTCTTC. Translated, it gives CASSRGGLAGGWNEQFF.

The chain recombines TRBV25-1 with TRBJ2-1; 8 positions match TRBD2. The CDR3 is 15 amino acids. CDR1 and CDR2 from the germline V gene are MGHDK and SYGVNS. V was clipped by 4 bases and J by 4 bases; unmatched bases: 6. CDR3 sequence: CASSGGGGLYNEQFF. For the CDR3, the DNA is TGTGCCAGCAGTGGGGGCGGGGGGCTATACAATGAGCAGTTCTTC.

The V and J genes are TRBV28 and TRBJ2-7; 8 bases are shared with TRBD1. This CDR3 comprises 15 residues. CDR1 MDHEN and CDR2 SYDVKM come from the germline V gene. J was trimmed by 4 bases and V by 7 bases; bases with no gene match: 12. As DNA, the CDR3 is TGTGCCAGCACCCACACGGACAGGGCGGGGTACGAGCAGTACTTC. Encoded protein: CASTHTDRAGYEQYF.

V usage is TRBV3-1 (or the pseudogene TRBV3-2) and J usage is TRBJ1-1; 9 bases map to TRBD1. The CDR3 extends over 17 amino acids. Germline-derived CDR1 and CDR2 are LGHDT and YNNKEL (reference sequence). The V gene end was trimmed by 0 bases and the J gene end by 1 base; junction bases not matched to a gene: 6. This CDR3 is CASSQDPGQGWNTEAFF. For the CDR3, the DNA is TGTGCCAGCAGCCAAGACCCTGGACAGGGGTGGAACACTGAAGCTTTCTTT.

This clone was counted only a few times. V usage is TRBV19 and J usage is TRBJ2-1; 11 bases align to TRBD2. The CDR3 has 17 amino acids. J gave up 0 bases and V 6 bases, and 7 bases lay outside the gene matches. Germline V CDR1 and CDR2: LNHDA, SQIVND (reference sequence). CDR3 sequence: CASSPPSGRLSYNEQFF. The CDR3 DNA follows: TGTGCCAGTAGCCCCCCTAGCGGGAGGCTCTCCTACAATGAGCAGTTCTTC.

This rearrangement joins TRBV7-9 to TRBJ1-2; 7 positions agree with TRBD1. With V trimmed by 6 bases and J by 1 base, 14 bases remained unmatched. The CDR3 extends over 17 amino acids. The germline gives CDR1 SEHNR, CDR2 FQNEAQ (reference sequence). The CDR3 is CASSSRQGGGFNYGYTF. The CDR3 bases are TGTGCCAGCAGTTCGCGACAGGGAGGAGGCTTTAACTATGGCTACACCTTC.

This rearrangement joins TRBV2 to TRBJ1-1, with unresolved D. This CDR3 has 11 amino acids. The germline CDR1 and CDR2 sequences are SNHLY and FYNNEI. V was shortened by 8 bases and J by 4 bases, with 8 bases between the two germline ends. The DNA for the CDR3 is TGTGCCAGCTCGGACGGCACTGAAGCTTTCTTT. Translated, it gives CASSDGTEAFF.

The CDR3, as DNA: TGTGCCAGCAGTGACTCTGACCGGAACACTGAAGCTTTCTTT. Amino acid sequence: CASSDSDRNTEAFF. The chain has TRBV6-4 and TRBJ1-1; no reliable D call. The V gene lost 0 bases and the J gene lost 1 base, with 6 bases spanning the gap. CDR3 length equals 14 residues. Looked up from germline, CDR1 is MRHNA and CDR2 is SNTAGT.

The chain carries TRBV14 and TRBJ2-6; 10 bases line up with TRBD1. The CDR3 contains 17 residues. The J segment lost 4 bases and the V segment lost 4 bases, leaving 7 bases of the junction unmatched. Germline lookup yields CDR1 SGHDN and CDR2 FVKESK. The CDR3 loop reads CASSPRQGAPGANVLTF. The CDR3 DNA sequence: TGTGCCAGCAGCCCAAGACAGGGGGCGCCGGGGGCCAACGTCCTGACTTTC.

The genes are TRBV3-1 (or the pseudogene TRBV3-2) and TRBJ1-1; D may be TRBD1 (5 bases). The germline CDR1 and CDR2 sequences are LGHDT and YNNKEL (reference sequence). This CDR3 region has 11 residues. The ends were cut back, 1 base at V and 10 bases at J, with 7 bases in the middle. In nucleotides, the CDR3 is TGTGCCAGCAGCCAAGCGGGGGGAGCTTTCTTT. It encodes CASSQAGGAFF.

J is TRBJ2-4 and V is TRBV4-2, with D possibly called TRBD1 or TRBD2 (5 bases each). The CDR3 runs 15 residues. From germline, CDR1 is LGHNA and CDR2 YNFKEQ. Trimming stripped 0 bases from V and 6 bases from J, with 12 bases between. The CDR3 nucleotides are TGTGCCAGCAGCCAAGATCCCAGGGCGGGAAACATTCAGTACTTC. Translation gives CASSQDPRAGNIQYF.

The genes are TRBV28 and TRBJ1-4; D ambiguous. The CDR3 extends over 16 amino acids. Germline values: CDR1 MDHEN, CDR2 SYDVKM. Trimming removed 3 bases at V and 6 bases at J, with 17 bases between. The CDR3: CASSLGGRGVDEKLFF. Written as DNA, the CDR3 is TGTGCCAGCAGTTTGGGCGGGCGGGGTGTTGATGAAAAACTGTTTTTT.

The chain couples TRBV27 to TRBJ1-6, with TRBD1 matching over 7 bases. Germline V CDR1 and CDR2: MNHEY, SMNVEV (reference sequence). V shed 5 bases and J 3 bases; nucleotides not matched to a gene: 10. CDR3 size: 17 residues. In DNA, the CDR3 is TGTGCCAGCAGTCCCTACCCGAACAGGGGCTATAATTCACCCCTCCACTTT. It specifies CASSPYPNRGYNSPLHF.

This clone was observed a few times. Here the CDR3 reads CASSQARNTEAFF. DNA of the CDR3: TGTGCCAGCAGCCAAGCCAGGAACACTGAAGCTTTCTTT. The chain carries TRBV14 and TRBJ1-1; no reliable D call. The germline V gene has CDR1 SGHDN and CDR2 FVKESK. Trimming took 1 base from V and 1 from J, leaving 4 bases between them. The CDR3 covers 13 residues.

This chain links TRBV13 with TRBJ1-3; D gene uncertain. Germline V gene lookup returns CDR1 PRHDT and CDR2 FYEKMQ (reference sequence). V shed 5 bases and J shed 0 bases, with 17 bases lying between them. The CDR3 is 17 residues long. The CDR3 region has the DNA TGTGCCAGCAGCCTATTGAATCAGGAGCACTCTGGAAACACCATATATTTT. Amino acids: CASSLLNQEHSGNTIYF.

The chain couples TRBV15 to TRBJ2-1; 8 nucleotides agree with TRBD1. The J segment lost 12 bases and the V segment lost 3 bases, leaving 13 bases of the junction unmatched. Per the germline V gene, CDR1 is LNHNV and CDR2 is YYDKDF (reference sequence). CDR3 size: 15 residues. CDR3 loop: CATSRDREGYSGQFF. CDR3 nucleotides: TGTGCCACCAGCAGGGACAGGGAAGGGTATTCGGGGCAGTTCTTC.

This clone was seen only a few times. V gene TRBV20-1 combines with J gene TRBJ1-1, with 7 bases lining up with TRBD1. With V trimmed by 3 bases and J by 1 base, 5 bases remained unmatched. Germline V CDR1 and CDR2: DFQATT, SNEGSKA (reference sequence). The CDR3 contains 14 residues. The CDR3 sequence is CSASRQGGNTEAFF. As DNA, the CDR3 is TGCAGTGCTAGTCGACAGGGCGGGAACACTGAAGCTTTCTTT.

V usage is TRBV7-8 and J usage is TRBJ2-2; TRBD2 matches 12 bases. The J segment lost 7 bases and the V segment lost 2 bases, leaving 11 bases of the junction unmatched. This CDR3 is 18 amino acids long. Per germline, CDR1 SGHVS and CDR2 FQNEAQ. The CDR3 spells CASSLRLAGGPRGGELFF. CDR3 DNA: TGTGCCAGCAGCTTAAGGCTAGCGGGAGGGCCTAGGGGCGGGGAGCTGTTTTTT.